The T cell receptor (beta chain) described here comes from a study of shared T cell receptors in the human thymus. Generated by immunoSEQ multiplex PCR, the TCRdb table keeps only in-frame clones and is missing some. The table records roughly 560,000 clones, around 78% of them present only once. This CDR3 contains 16 residues. Germline V gene lookup returns CDR1 SQVTM and CDR2 ANQGSEA. V trimming: 6 bases; J trimming: 1 base; junction bases outside the gene matches: 11. Separately, the same data were catalogued under a study of human thymus T cells. That study reports: Seemingly biased V and J gene usage marked thymic and blood repertoires.

The chain employs TRBV29-1 and TRBJ2-3; 9 nucleotides match TRBD1. The TCR originated in a boy less than two years old with a congenital heart defect. The material sequenced was thymocytes. CDR3 DNA: TGCAGCGTCGCAGGGACAGGGACTACAGGCACAGATACGCAGTATTTT. Protein sequence: CSVAGTGTTGTDTQYF.